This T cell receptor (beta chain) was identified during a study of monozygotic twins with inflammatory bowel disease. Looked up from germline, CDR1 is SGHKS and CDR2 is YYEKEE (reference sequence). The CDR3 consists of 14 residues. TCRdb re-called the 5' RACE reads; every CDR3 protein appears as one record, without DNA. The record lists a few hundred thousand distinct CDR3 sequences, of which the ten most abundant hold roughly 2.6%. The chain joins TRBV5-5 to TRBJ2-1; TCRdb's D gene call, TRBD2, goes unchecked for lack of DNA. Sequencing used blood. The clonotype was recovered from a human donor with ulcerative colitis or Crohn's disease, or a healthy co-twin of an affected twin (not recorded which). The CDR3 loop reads CASSSRGPYNEQFF.